This T cell receptor (beta chain) was sequenced in a study of T-cell reconstitution after alpha-beta-depleted transplantation in children (dated by TCRdb to between 2015 and 2016). Study-wide context: Using TCR repertoire profiling, the study quantitatively followed how T-cell immune reconstitution unfolded in children after TCRalphabeta/CD19-depleted allogeneic hematopoietic cell transplantation.

V lost 6 bases and J lost 4 bases, and the count of bases not matched to a germline gene is 11. The CDR3 contains 15 residues, cysteine and phenylalanine counted. Only the CDR3 DNA is retained, 45 bases long and in frame from the first base. Library prep was done by PCR. Sequencing relied on an Illumina HiSeq 2500. To normalize quantification of the TCRbeta repertoire, the TCR libraries were built with molecular barcoding that relied on unique molecular identifiers. TCRdb trimmed public reads at Q25 via fastp, called clones via MiXCR and kept in-frame beta chains. Duplicate CDR3 protein sequences are folded into a single record with the most common DNA and genes. For this sample there are about half a million distinct CDR3 sequences; around 12% appear just once. The top ten clonotypes cover roughly 5.4% of the sample. This clonotype has at least ten counts. There is no known antigen for this receptor. One base away there is no much larger clone; base qualities are not given.

The sample was PBMCs from the stem cell graft donor, taken from the stem cell graft. This chain joins TRBV12-3 or TRBV12-4 to TRBJ1-1; the central 7 bases match TRBD1. The source of this sequence is a human donor who donated a stem cell graft to a child with combined immunodeficiency. The nucleotide sequence reads TGTGCCAGCAGCCCGGCGGGACAGCGGGGCACTGAAGCTTTCTTT. Its protein reads: CASSPAGQRGTEAFF.